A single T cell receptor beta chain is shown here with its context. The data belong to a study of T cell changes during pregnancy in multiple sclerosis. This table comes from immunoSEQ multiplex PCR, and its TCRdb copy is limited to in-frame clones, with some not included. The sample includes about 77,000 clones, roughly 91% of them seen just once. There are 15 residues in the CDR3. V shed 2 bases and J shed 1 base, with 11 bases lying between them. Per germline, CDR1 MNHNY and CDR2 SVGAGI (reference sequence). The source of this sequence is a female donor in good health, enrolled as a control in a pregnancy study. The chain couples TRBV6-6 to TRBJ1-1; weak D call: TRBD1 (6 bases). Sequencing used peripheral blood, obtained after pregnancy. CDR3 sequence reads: CASSYGDTSNTEAFF. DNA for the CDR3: TGTGCCAGCAGTTACGGGGACACCTCGAACACTGAAGCTTTCTTT.